Below are 20 T cell receptor beta chains sequenced from a single sample in a study of OX40 agonist ivuxolimab in advanced cancers. Here immunoSEQ multiplex PCR was the method, and the copy in TCRdb shows in-frame clones only, minus some. The table shows about 80,000 clones, with roughly four fifths occurring only once. Sequenced here: CD4+ or CD8+ T cells sorted from blood, sampled in a trial of the OX40 agonist ivuxolimab. The receptors come from an adult with an advanced solid tumor such as melanoma, head and neck, liver or kidney cancer.

In regard to this clone: This sample includes further DNA sequences coding for the same CDR3. V is TRBV4-3 and J is TRBJ2-5; weak D call: TRBD2 (7 bases). Germline V gene data show CDR1 as LGHNA and CDR2 as YSLEER. CDR3 size: 16 residues. V was shortened by 0 bases and J by 5 bases, with 16 bases between the two germline ends. The CDR3 nucleotides read TGCGCCAGCAGCCAAGATCGAGGGAGGGGGGGGGAGACCCAGTACTTC. This sequence encodes CASSQDRGRGGETQYF.

The chain joins TRBV30 to TRBJ2-2; D gene unclear. The germline V gene encodes CDR1 GTSNPN and CDR2 SVGIG (reference sequence). Trimming took off 1 base at V and 7 bases at J, with 4 bases between the two ends. CDR3 length: 11 amino acids. CDR3 bases: TGTGCCTGGAGTGGTGTCGGGGAGCTGTTTTTT. Its translation is CAWSGVGELFF.

The CDR3 protein is CASSLGTVSTDTQYF. For the CDR3, the DNA is TGTGCCAGCAGCCTCGGGACAGTTTCCACAGATACGCAGTATTTT. The J gene is TRBJ2-3, the V gene TRBV9; 7 bases agree with TRBD1. V shed 4 bases, J shed 2 bases, and the junction held 7 bases outside the gene matches. CDR1 and CDR2 from the germline V gene are SGDLS and YYNGEE. The CDR3 runs 15 residues.

This rearrangement joins TRBV7-2 to TRBJ2-3; TRBD2 matches 8 bases. The trim removed 5 bases at V and 8 bases at J, leaving 15 bases unmatched. Germline V gene data show CDR1 as SGHTA and CDR2 as FQGNSA. This CDR3 has 16 amino acids. The CDR3 DNA sequence: TGTGCCAGCAGCGCAGCGGGGGTGGGTGGAAGAGTTACGCAGTATTTT. Protein: CASSAAGVGGRVTQYF. Full variable domain (missing parts from reference TRBV7-2 and TRBJ2-3): GAGVSQSPSNKVTEKGKDVELRCDPISGHTALYWYRQSLGQGLEFLIYFQGNSAPDKSGLPSDRFSAERTGGSVSTLTIQRTQQEDSAVYLCASSAAGVGGRVTQYFGPGTRLTVL.

V and J are TRBV6-5 and TRBJ2-4; 8 nucleotides match TRBD1. The germline gives CDR1 MNHEY, CDR2 SVGAGI. V shed 4 bases, J shed 8 bases, and the junction held 13 bases outside the gene matches. The CDR3 is made up of 16 amino acids. The DNA of the CDR3 is TGTGCCAGCAGTTCCTCAGGGGGCCCTAGGAGGGACATTCAGTACTTC. As protein: CASSSSGGPRRDIQYF.

The rearrangement links TRBV2 to TRBJ1-5; 10 bases fit TRBD1. J was trimmed by 7 bases and V by 6 bases; bases with no gene match: 6. Germline loops: CDR1 SNHLY, CDR2 FYNNEI. The CDR3 is made up of 14 amino acids. The CDR3 is CASSLDRGRQPQHF. The CDR3 bases are TGTGCCAGCAGCCTGGACAGGGGGAGACAGCCCCAGCATTTT.

The chain uses TRBV7-2 and TRBJ1-2, with TRBD1 as a possible D gene (6 bases). Trimming shortened V by 5 bases and J by 0 bases, and 13 bases separated the two germline ends. There are 15 residues in the CDR3. Germline loops: CDR1 SGHTA, CDR2 FQGNSA. CDR3 amino acids: CASSLTGVTNYGYTF. Written as DNA, the CDR3 is TGTGCCAGCAGCCTGACAGGAGTCACTAACTATGGCTACACCTTC.

This clone has only one observation. J is TRBJ1-1 and V is TRBV5-1; possible D gene TRBD1, 6 bases. Trimming removed 0 bases at V and 3 bases at J, with 9 bases between. Germline loops: CDR1 SGHRS, CDR2 YFSETQ. The CDR3 extends over 14 amino acids. The CDR3 spells CASSLAGADTEAFF. The CDR3 DNA reads TGCGCCAGCAGCTTGGCAGGGGCGGACACTGAAGCTTTCTTT.

The chain couples TRBV7-8 to TRBJ1-2, with TRBD1 matching 7 bases. The CDR3 length is 15 residues. J was trimmed by 1 base and V by 5 bases; bases with no gene match: 7. Germline CDR1 reads SGHVS; CDR2 reads FQNEAQ. The CDR3, as DNA: TGTGCCAGCAGCCAAGTAACAGGGGATAACTATGGCTACACCTTC. As protein: CASSQVTGDNYGYTF.

This clone turned up a few times. This chain connects TRBV28 to TRBJ2-7; a weak D match, TRBD2 (6 bases). V dropped 3 bases and J dropped 3 bases, with 12 bases sitting between them. The CDR3 extends over 14 amino acids. CDR1 is MDHEN, CDR2 SYDVKM, per germline. In DNA form, the CDR3 reads TGTGCCAGCAGTTTTTCGGGGGAACGCTACGAGCAGTACGTC. Its protein product is CASSFSGERYEQYV.

The V call is TRBV27, the J call TRBJ2-2; no definite D call. Germline V CDR1 and CDR2: MNHEY, SMNVEV (reference sequence). This CDR3 is built from 15 residues. V was pared by 2 bases and J by 5 bases, with 12 bases between. As DNA, the CDR3 is TGTGCCAGCAGTTTAGTCGCGGTTGGGACCGGGGAGCTGTTTTTT. Its protein product is CASSLVAVGTGELFF.

The rearrangement uses TRBV18 and TRBJ2-2; unclear D gene. This CDR3 is 11 amino acids long. Per germline, CDR1 KGHSH and CDR2 LQKENI. V was clipped by 3 bases and J by 6 bases, with 2 bases between them. The CDR3 DNA reads TGTGCCAGCTCACCTTCCGGGGAGCTGTTTTTT. Amino acid sequence: CASSPSGELFF.

The rearrangement links TRBV19 to TRBJ1-5, with D possibly being TRBD1 (5 bases). V was trimmed by 7 bases and J by 4 bases, leaving 23 bases between them. The CDR3 consists of 17 residues. Germline CDR1 LNHDA, CDR2 SQIVND (reference sequence). The CDR3, as DNA: TGTGCCAGTACCATTATGCGGGGCGGAAGGGAAAATCAGCCCCAGCATTTT. Amino acids: CASTIMRGGRENQPQHF.

This sequence joins TRBV6-6 and TRBJ1-5; the D gene is possibly TRBD1 (5 bases). There are 14 residues in the CDR3. Per germline, CDR1 MNHNY and CDR2 SVGAGI (reference sequence). The V and J ends lost 4 bases and 6 bases respectively, with 13 bases between them. CDR3 bases: TGTGCCAGCAGTTTCCAGGGCCCGGGTCAGCCCCAGCATTTT. Translated: CASSFQGPGQPQHF.

The genes are TRBV7-9 and TRBJ1-3; D call uncertain. The CDR3 has 11 amino acids. In germline, CDR1 is SEHNR, CDR2 FQNEAQ (reference sequence). The V end lost 9 bases, the J end lost 1 base, and 4 bases lay between the germline ends. Here the CDR3 reads CASSSGNTIYF. The CDR3 nucleotides are TGTGCCAGTTCTTCTGGAAACACCATATATTTT.

V gene TRBV5-6 combines with J gene TRBJ1-5; D possibly corresponds to TRBD1 (6 bases). V shed 5 bases and J shed 0 bases, with 12 bases lying between them. CDR3 size: 15 residues. Germline values: CDR1 SGHDT, CDR2 YYEEEE. CDR3 nucleotides: TGTGCCAGCAGATCCGCAGGGGATAGCAATCAGCCCCAGCATTTT. This encodes CASRSAGDSNQPQHF. The entire variable domain, with the rest obtained from reference TRBV5-6 and TRBJ1-5, is as follows: DAGVTQSPTHLIKTRGQQVTLRCSPKSGHDTVSWYQQALGQGPQFIFQYYEEEERQRGNFPDRFSGHQFPNYSSELNVNALLLGDSALYLCASRSAGDSNQPQHFGDGTRLSIL.

The chain combines TRBV21-1 with TRBJ2-7; TRBD2, the table's D call, was not compared with the DNA. TRBV21-1 is an annotated pseudogene. This CDR3 has 16 amino acids. The CDR3 nucleotides read TGTGCCAGCAGCAATACGGCGGGACTAACGTCCTACGAGCAGTACTTC. Amino acid sequence: CASSNTAGLTSYEQYF.

This chain links TRBV28 with TRBJ1-1; perhaps TRBD1 as D (5 bases). Germline values: CDR1 MDHEN, CDR2 SYDVKM. V dropped 0 bases and J dropped 4 bases, with 9 bases sitting between them. CDR3 length: 14 residues. The DNA for the CDR3 is TGTGCCAGCAGTTTATGGGGGCGGCCCACTGAAGCTTTCTTT. Its translation is CASSLWGRPTEAFF.

J is TRBJ2-7 and V is TRBV10-2; D may be TRBD2 (7 bases). Germline CDR1 WSHSY, CDR2 SAAADI. V lost 6 bases, J lost 7 bases, and 19 bases lay in between. The CDR3 contains 14 residues. The chain's CDR3 is CASRPAGGPGEQYV. In DNA, the CDR3 is TGCGCCAGCAGACCCGCCGGGGGGCCGGGTGAGCAGTACGTC.

The gene calls are TRBV13 and TRBJ2-3; tentative D call: TRBD2 (5 bases). CDR1 and CDR2 from the germline V gene are PRHDT and FYEKMQ (reference sequence). The CDR3 contains 16 residues. V was pared by 4 bases and J by 1 base, with 15 bases between. As DNA, the CDR3 is TGTGCCAGCAGCTCCCGGACCGGGGTACGCACAGATACGCAGTATTTT. This codes for CASSSRTGVRTDTQYF.